Each of the 18 T cell receptor beta chains below was sequenced from the same sample in a study of blood T cell repertoires in COVID-19. This table comes from immunoSEQ multiplex PCR, and its TCRdb copy is limited to in-frame clones, with some not included. This repertoire shows about 34,000 clones, more than 80% found once; its top ten account for 13% to 15%. Sequences were obtained from peripheral blood. These receptors all stem from a woman aged 70-85 years with acute or convalescent COVID-19.

J is TRBJ1-1 and V is TRBV5-1; D is ambiguous. The CDR3 sequence is 13 residues long. The V gene lost 3 bases and the J gene lost 2 bases, with 8 bases spanning the gap. Germline values: CDR1 SGHRS, CDR2 YFSETQ. The DNA for the CDR3 is TGCGCCAGCAGCTCCTTATTAAACACTGAAGCTTTCTTT. Amino acid sequence: CASSSLLNTEAFF.

As DNA, the CDR3 is TGTGCCAGCGGGAGGGAGGGCTTTTACGAGCAGTACTTC. Its translation is CASGREGFYEQYF. The rearrangement uses TRBV21-1 and TRBJ2-7; the table assigns TRBD2, which was not confirmed against the DNA. TRBV21-1 is a listed pseudogene. This CDR3 has 13 amino acids.

The chain carries TRBV4-1 and TRBJ1-3, with D perhaps matching TRBD1 (5 bases). The CDR3 has 17 residues. The germline V and J ends were trimmed by 0 bases and 0 bases, with 12 bases remaining between them. Germline CDR1 is MGHRA and CDR2 is YSYEKL. The CDR3 is CASSQDLRTISGNTIYF. The CDR3 bases are TGCGCCAGCAGCCAAGATCTCCGGACAATCTCTGGAAACACCATATATTTT.

This clone was found once. The chain joins TRBV11-3 to TRBJ1-1, with a weak D call TRBD1 (6 bases). CDR1 and CDR2 from the germline V gene are SGHNT and YENEEA. The CDR3 is 16 residues long. Trimming took off 1 base at V and 1 base at J, with 13 bases between the two ends. The CDR3 coding sequence is TGTGCCAGCAGCTTAGGGACCGGGACACCGAACACTGAAGCTTTCTTT. This translates into CASSLGTGTPNTEAFF.

V gene TRBV10-2 combines with J gene TRBJ2-1; TRBD2 is a possible D gene (6 bases). There are 13 residues in the CDR3. The V gene lost 10 bases and the J gene lost 2 bases, with 12 bases spanning the gap. Germline CDR1 reads WSHSY; CDR2 reads SAAADI. The CDR3 sequence is CATRDSTYNEQFF. DNA of the CDR3: TGCGCCACCCGGGACTCAACCTACAATGAGCAGTTCTTC.

The genes are TRBV2 and TRBJ2-3; 8 bases fit TRBD1. The CDR3 is made up of 14 amino acids. Trimming at V came to 3 bases and at J to 3 bases, leaving 2 bases not matched to a gene. In germline, CDR1 is SNHLY, CDR2 FYNNEI. The CDR3 bases are TGTGCCAGCAGTGACCACAGGGGGACAGATACGCAGTATTTT. Protein sequence: CASSDHRGTDTQYF.

This clone turned up a few times. This chain joins TRBV19 and TRBJ2-3; D is perhaps TRBD1 (5 bases). The CDR3 runs to 13 residues. Germline CDR1 is LNHDA and CDR2 is SQIVND (reference sequence). Trimming removed 5 bases at V and 6 bases at J, with 12 bases between. CDR3 protein: CASSDDWGDTQYF. The CDR3, as DNA: TGTGCCAGTAGTGACGACTGGGGCGATACGCAGTATTTT.

This chain joins TRBV5-4 and TRBJ2-3; TRBD2 is a possible D gene (6 bases). The CDR3 runs 15 residues. V gave up 2 bases and J gave up 1 base, with 11 bases separating them. CDR1 and CDR2 (germline): SGHNT, YYREEE (reference sequence). CDR3: CASSLFGGRTDTQYF. The CDR3 DNA sequence: TGTGCCAGCAGCTTATTCGGGGGACGCACAGATACGCAGTATTTT.

The chain combines TRBV12-3 or TRBV12-4 with TRBJ2-7; D ambiguous. The CDR3 runs to 13 residues. V dropped 1 base and J dropped 1 base, with 5 bases sitting between them. The CDR3 protein is CASSLGGSYEQYF. As DNA, the CDR3 is TGTGCCAGCAGTTTAGGAGGTTCCTACGAGCAGTACTTC.

J is TRBJ2-1 and V is TRBV6-6, with TRBD2 identical over 11 bases. Unmatched junction bases numbered 15, after V lost 7 bases and J lost 10 bases. The CDR3 runs to 16 residues. Germline V gene lookup returns CDR1 MNHNY and CDR2 SVGAGI (reference sequence). This chain's CDR3 is CASIPEVAGGRREQFF. CDR3 nucleotide sequence: TGTGCCAGCATTCCGGAGGTAGCGGGGGGGCGGCGGGAGCAGTTCTTC.

In its sample, this clone was seen once. This chain joins TRBV2 and TRBJ2-4, with 7 positions matching TRBD1. In germline, CDR1 is SNHLY, CDR2 FYNNEI. V trimming: 8 bases; J trimming: 7 bases; junction bases outside the gene matches: 20. The CDR3 loop spans 17 amino acids. The CDR3 bases are TGTGCCAGCGAACTGACAGGGTTCGGTCGCCGGGCCAACATTCAGTACTTC. It encodes CASELTGFGRRANIQYF.

In its sample, this clone was seen a few times. The chain carries TRBV7-6 and TRBJ2-5; the D gene is possibly TRBD1 (6 bases). Germline CDR1 reads SGHVS; CDR2 reads FNYEAQ. V was trimmed by 1 base and J by 1 base, leaving 16 bases between them. The CDR3 has 17 residues. The CDR3 DNA sequence: TGTGCCAGCAGCTTAGGTCCCTTTGGACAGATCCAAGAGACCCAGTACTTC. This sequence encodes CASSLGPFGQIQETQYF.

CDR3 nucleotide sequence: TGTGCCAGCAGCCAAGATGGACTAGCGGAGAACACCGGGGAGCTGTTTTTT. Translated: CASSQDGLAENTGELFF. This chain joins TRBV3-1 (or the pseudogene TRBV3-2) and TRBJ2-2; 10 bases are shared with TRBD2. The V gene end was trimmed by 0 bases and the J gene end by 1 base; junction bases not matched to a gene: 2. Looked up from germline, CDR1 is LGHDT and CDR2 is YNNKEL (reference sequence). The CDR3 is 17 residues long.

The CDR3 sequence is CASEETGYSNQPQHF. CDR3 in DNA: TGTGCCAGCGAGGAGACAGGTTATAGCAATCAGCCCCAGCATTTT. The V gene is TRBV2, the J gene TRBJ1-5; D possibly corresponds to TRBD1 (6 bases). CDR3 length: 15 amino acids. V lost 8 bases, J lost 0 bases, and 14 bases lay in between. Germline CDR1 and CDR2: SNHLY and FYNNEI. Drawing the rest from reference TRBV2 and TRBJ1-5, the complete variable domain is EPEVTQTPSHQVTQMGQEVILRCVPISNHLYFYWYRQILGQKVEFLVSFYNNEISEKSEIFDDQFSVERPDGSNFTLKIRSTKLEDSAMYFCASEETGYSNQPQHFGDGTRLSIL.

The V and J genes are TRBV13 and TRBJ1-2, with D maybe TRBD1 (6 bases). Germline assignment: CDR1 PRHDT and CDR2 FYEKMQ (reference sequence). Trimming took 5 bases from V and 2 from J, leaving 12 bases between them. CDR3 length: 14 amino acids. The CDR3 region is CASSRRQVNYGYTF. The CDR3 DNA reads as TGTGCCAGCAGCCGTAGACAGGTAAACTATGGCTACACCTTC.

The chain couples TRBV2 to TRBJ1-1; D perhaps matches TRBD1 (6 bases). Germline V gene sequence: CDR1 SNHLY, CDR2 FYNNEI. The V and J ends lost 7 bases and 5 bases respectively, with 20 bases between them. The CDR3 has 15 amino acids. The CDR3 coding sequence is TGTGCCAGCACACAACTGGGGAGGGGGGGGACTGAAGCTTTCTTT. Protein: CASTQLGRGGTEAFF.

V and J are TRBV7-9 and TRBJ2-5, with D maybe TRBD1 (6 bases). The V end lost 5 bases, the J end lost 1 base, and 17 bases lay between the germline ends. CDR1 and CDR2 (germline): SEHNR, FQNEAQ (reference sequence). There are 16 residues in the CDR3. CDR3 DNA: TGTGCCAGCAGCCCTCCACAGGGATGGGGCCAAGAGACCCAGTACTTC. It encodes CASSPPQGWGQETQYF.

V and J are TRBV5-1 and TRBJ2-1; TRBD1 agrees at 8 bases. The CDR3 loop spans 16 amino acids. The V gene end was trimmed by 0 bases and the J gene end by 1 base; junction bases not matched to a gene: 3. Germline V gene lookup returns CDR1 SGHRS and CDR2 YFSETQ. The CDR3: CASSLGDRRSYNEQFF. The CDR3 DNA reads as TGCGCCAGCAGCTTGGGGGACAGGCGGTCCTACAATGAGCAGTTCTTC.